Shown below are 25 T cell receptor beta chains from a single sample sequenced in a study of blood T cell repertoires in COVID-19. Method: immunoSEQ multiplex PCR; TCRdb's copy keeps in-frame clones and lacks some. The sample has approximately 260,000 clones, around 84% seen once. Sequenced input: PBMCs or T cells enriched from blood (not recorded which). These receptors were collected from a woman in her forties or fifties who had been exposed to COVID-19.

This chain uses TRBV2 with TRBJ1-1; D might be TRBD1 (5 bases). V lost 8 bases, J lost 5 bases, and 18 bases lay in between. CDR1 is SNHLY, CDR2 FYNNEI, per germline. This CDR3 has 14 residues. The DNA for the CDR3 is TGTGCCAGCGCCCAGGTTGCGGGGCGGACTGAAGCTTTCTTT. Translation: CASAQVAGRTEAFF.

The gene calls are TRBV12-3 or TRBV12-4 and TRBJ1-2; D is unclear. The CDR3 is 13 residues long. V dropped 3 bases and J dropped 8 bases, with 13 bases sitting between them. The CDR3 DNA sequence: TGTGCCAGCAGTTTTCGGACTGAGAAGGGCTACACCTTC. Translating gives CASSFRTEKGYTF.

A single count supports this clone. The chain joins TRBV5-8 to TRBJ1-1; D gene unclear. CDR1 is SGHTS and CDR2 is YDEGEE in the germline V gene. This CDR3 has 11 residues. The germline V and J ends were trimmed by 1 base and 9 bases, with 7 bases remaining between them. The DNA of the CDR3 is TGTGCCAGCAGCTTGTTAGTACAAGCTTTCTTT. It is translated as CASSLLVQAFF.

The chain joins TRBV4-3 to TRBJ1-5, with D unresolved. CDR1 is LGHNA and CDR2 is YSLEER in the germline V gene. V lost 0 bases, J lost 3 bases, and 9 bases lay in between. The CDR3 length is 15 residues. CDR3 nucleotide sequence: TGCGCCAGCAGCCAAGATTTCAACTACAATCAGCCCCAGCATTTT. Protein product: CASSQDFNYNQPQHF.

This clone was counted a single time. CDR3 nucleotide sequence: TGTGCCTCGGCGGGGGGGATGGAAGAGACCCAGTACTTC. It yields the protein CASAGGMEETQYF. The chain has TRBV6-4 and TRBJ2-5; 9 bases map to TRBD2. The germline V gene has CDR1 MRHNA and CDR2 SNTAGT. The V gene end was trimmed by 11 bases and the J gene end by 3 bases; junction bases not matched to a gene: 7. The CDR3 has 13 amino acids.

DNA for the CDR3: TGTGCCAGTAGTAGCCGGGAGTGGGGGTATGGCTACACCTTC. Encoded protein: CASSSREWGYGYTF. The gene calls are TRBV19 and TRBJ1-2; tentative D call: TRBD1 (5 bases). Trimming removed 4 bases at V and 5 bases at J, with 14 bases between. In germline, CDR1 is LNHDA, CDR2 SQIVND (reference sequence). This CDR3 is 14 amino acids long.

V usage is TRBV5-1 and J usage is TRBJ2-1; no definite D call. With 1 base removed from V and 2 bases from J, the gap between germline ends came to 4 bases. The CDR3 covers 13 residues. Germline CDR1 reads SGHRS; CDR2 reads YFSETQ. The CDR3 DNA is TGCGCCAGCAGCTTGCGGGCCTACAATGAGCAGTTCTTC. Translated, it gives CASSLRAYNEQFF.

The J gene is TRBJ1-1, the V gene TRBV28, with 8 nucleotides matching TRBD1. The CDR3 covers 13 residues. Trimming removed 7 bases from V and 7 bases from J; junction bases left unmatched: 8. The germline CDR1 and CDR2 sequences are MDHEN and SYDVKM. The DNA for the CDR3 is TGTGCCAGCACCTTGGGGGACAGGCTTGAAGCTTTCTTT. It codes for CASTLGDRLEAFF.

The chain combines TRBV19 with TRBJ1-4; D may be TRBD1 (6 bases). The germline V gene has CDR1 LNHDA and CDR2 SQIVND (reference sequence). This CDR3 has 16 residues. The germline V and J ends were trimmed by 5 bases and 3 bases, with 16 bases remaining between them. CDR3: CASSSNRAGANEKLFF. The CDR3 DNA reads as TGTGCCAGTAGTTCGAACAGGGCGGGAGCTAATGAAAAACTGTTTTTT.

The chain combines TRBV27 with TRBJ2-3; D is perhaps TRBD2 (7 bases). Trimming took 4 bases from V and 4 from J, leaving 18 bases between them. The CDR3 covers 16 residues. Germline CDR1 reads MNHEY; CDR2 reads SMNVEV (reference sequence). The CDR3 spells CASSSPSRGGADTQYF. CDR3 bases: TGTGCCAGCAGTTCCCCCTCGCGAGGGGGGGCAGATACGCAGTATTTT.

The genes are TRBV13 and TRBJ1-1, with TRBD1 identical over 8 bases. CDR1 and CDR2 (germline): PRHDT, FYEKMQ (reference sequence). The V and J ends lost 5 bases and 1 base, in that order; junction bases with no gene match: 9. There are 16 residues in the CDR3. The CDR3 nucleotides read TGTGCCAGCAGCCATAGAAGGACAGGGTGGAACACTGAAGCTTTCTTT. Residues: CASSHRRTGWNTEAFF.

V and J are TRBV5-1 and TRBJ1-1, with TRBD1 as a possible D gene (5 bases). The length of the CDR3 is 16 residues. Germline V gives CDR1 SGHRS, CDR2 YFSETQ. Trimming cost V 1 base and J 2 bases, with 15 bases left between them. CDR3 amino acids: CASSLNVGRGNTEAFF. Here the CDR3 DNA reads TGCGCCAGCAGCTTGAACGTGGGGCGCGGCAACACTGAAGCTTTCTTT.

The chain carries TRBV5-1 and TRBJ2-6, with 7 nucleotides matching TRBD1. The CDR3 consists of 17 residues. CDR1 is SGHRS and CDR2 is YFSETQ in the germline V gene. Trimming took 1 base from V and 1 from J; bases not matched to a gene: 5. CDR3 nucleotides: TGCGCCAGCAGCTTGATAGGACAGGTATCTGGGGCCAACGTCCTGACTTTC. Translation: CASSLIGQVSGANVLTF.

The V and J genes are TRBV6-2 or TRBV6-3 and TRBJ1-5, with 11 bases lining up with TRBD1. Trimming removed 5 bases from V and 9 bases from J; junction bases left unmatched: 9. CDR3 length equals 15 residues. Germline-derived CDR1 and CDR2 are MNHEY and SVGEGT. CDR3 loop: CASSLRTGGQGPQHF. CDR3 sequence (DNA): TGTGCCAGCAGTCTCAGGACAGGGGGCCAGGGGCCCCAGCATTTT.

This chain joins TRBV25-1 and TRBJ2-7; tentative D call: TRBD1 (5 bases). The length of the CDR3 is 15 residues. V dropped 1 base and J dropped 3 bases, with 13 bases sitting between them. The V gene's germline CDR1 is MGHDK and CDR2 SYGVNS. The CDR3 reads CASSEWGTGDYEQYF. The CDR3 region has the DNA TGTGCCAGCAGTGAATGGGGCACCGGCGACTACGAGCAGTACTTC.

V usage is TRBV15 and J usage is TRBJ1-1; tentative D call: TRBD1 (6 bases). This CDR3 has 15 amino acids. The germline CDR1 and CDR2 sequences are LNHNV and YYDKDF (reference sequence). Trimming pared 6 bases from V and 4 bases from J, leaving 18 bases between. The CDR3 DNA reads as TGTGCCACCAGTAATGACGGGACAAGGATCACTGAAGCTTTCTTT. Residues: CATSNDGTRITEAFF.

This chain links TRBV28 with TRBJ2-3; 9 bases align to TRBD2. There are 15 residues in the CDR3. Trimming removed 6 bases from V and 4 bases from J; junction bases left unmatched: 8. Germline CDR1 reads MDHEN; CDR2 reads SYDVKM. The CDR3: CASSPAGGGADTQYF. For the CDR3, the DNA is TGTGCCAGCAGCCCAGCGGGCGGGGGGGCAGATACGCAGTATTTT.

The gene calls are TRBV19 and TRBJ2-7; the match to TRBD1 covers 7 bases. The CDR3 has 14 amino acids. Per the germline V gene, CDR1 is LNHDA and CDR2 is SQIVND (reference sequence). With 6 bases clipped from V and 0 bases from J, the junction kept 5 bases outside the gene matches. This CDR3 is CASRDRRSSYEQYF. Written as DNA, the CDR3 is TGTGCCAGTAGGGACAGGAGAAGCTCCTACGAGCAGTACTTC.

The genes are TRBV2 and TRBJ1-1, with a weak D call TRBD1 (5 bases). The CDR3 contains 15 residues. Germline V gives CDR1 SNHLY, CDR2 FYNNEI. Trimming cost V 6 bases and J 0 bases, with 14 bases left between them. This chain's CDR3 is CASRDRGTVNTEAFF. The CDR3 region has the DNA TGTGCCAGCAGAGACCGCGGGACGGTGAACACTGAAGCTTTCTTT.

This clone was picked up one time. The CDR3 reads CASSIATGPGGYTF. Written as DNA, the CDR3 is TGTGCCAGTAGTATCGCGACAGGGCCGGGTGGCTACACCTTC. The V call is TRBV19, the J call TRBJ1-2; 7 bases align to TRBD1. Germline-derived CDR1 and CDR2 are LNHDA and SQIVND (reference sequence). This CDR3 spans 14 amino acids. V lost 3 bases, J lost 7 bases, and 8 bases stayed unmatched. Complete variable domain (other parts from reference TRBV19 and TRBJ1-2): DGGITQSPKYLFRKEGQNVTLSCEQNLNHDAMYWYRQDPGQGLRLIYYSQIVNDFQKGDIAEGYSVSREKKESFPLTVTSAQKNPTAFYLCASSIATGPGGYTFGSGTRLTVV.

The table lists this clone with a few counts. The rearrangement joins TRBV9 to TRBJ2-5; 9 bases line up with TRBD1. V lost 4 bases, J lost 4 bases, and 11 bases stayed unmatched. Germline-derived CDR1 and CDR2 are SGDLS and YYNGEE. This CDR3 is built from 16 residues. The CDR3 coding sequence is TGTGCCAGCAGCCCTTGGACAGGGGAAGTGGGAGAGACCCAGTACTTC. This sequence encodes CASSPWTGEVGETQYF.

The genes are TRBV5-1 and TRBJ2-3, with D possibly matching TRBD1 (5 bases). Trimming took off 0 bases at V and 4 bases at J, with 9 bases between the two ends. Germline CDR1 reads SGHRS; CDR2 reads YFSETQ. CDR3 length: 14 amino acids. CDR3 sequence (DNA): TGCGCCAGCAGCTTGGCCGACAGCTCAGATACGCAGTATTTT. It encodes CASSLADSSDTQYF.

The V and J genes are TRBV5-1 and TRBJ1-1; D unclear. The V gene lost 0 bases and the J gene lost 4 bases, with 13 bases spanning the gap. CDR3 length: 15 residues. Germline V CDR1 and CDR2: SGHRS, YFSETQ. This CDR3 reads CASSLGAGFGTEAFF. CDR3 DNA: TGCGCCAGCAGCTTGGGGGCCGGTTTTGGCACTGAAGCTTTCTTT.

The rearrangement links TRBV5-1 to TRBJ2-1; 7 bases map to TRBD2. V shed 1 base and J 10 bases; nucleotides not matched to a gene: 5. CDR1 and CDR2 (germline): SGHRS, YFSETQ. The CDR3 sequence is 13 residues long. DNA for the CDR3: TGCGCCAGCAGCTTGTCCTCCGGGAGGGAGCAGTTCTTC. This sequence encodes CASSLSSGREQFF.

This clone was found a few times. The chain couples TRBV30 to TRBJ2-3, with TRBD1 as a possible D gene (6 bases). Trimming shortened V by 8 bases and J by 5 bases, and 14 bases separated the two germline ends. The CDR3 is made up of 12 amino acids. In germline, CDR1 is GTSNPN, CDR2 SVGIG (reference sequence). CDR3: CALEGEGDTQYF. CDR3 sequence (DNA): TGTGCCCTAGAGGGGGAAGGAGATACGCAGTATTTT.